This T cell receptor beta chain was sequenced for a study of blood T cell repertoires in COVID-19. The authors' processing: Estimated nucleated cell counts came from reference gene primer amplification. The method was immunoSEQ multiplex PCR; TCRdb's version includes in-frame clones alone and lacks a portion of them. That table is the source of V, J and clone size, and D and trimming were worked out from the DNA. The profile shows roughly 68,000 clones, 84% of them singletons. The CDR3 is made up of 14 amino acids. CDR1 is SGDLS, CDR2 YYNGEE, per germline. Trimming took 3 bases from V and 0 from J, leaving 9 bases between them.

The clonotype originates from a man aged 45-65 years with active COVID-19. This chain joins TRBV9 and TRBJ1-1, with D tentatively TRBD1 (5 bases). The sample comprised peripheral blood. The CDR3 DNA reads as TGTGCCAGCAGCGAGACCAGGGTGAACACTGAAGCTTTCTTT. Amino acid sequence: CASSETRVNTEAFF.